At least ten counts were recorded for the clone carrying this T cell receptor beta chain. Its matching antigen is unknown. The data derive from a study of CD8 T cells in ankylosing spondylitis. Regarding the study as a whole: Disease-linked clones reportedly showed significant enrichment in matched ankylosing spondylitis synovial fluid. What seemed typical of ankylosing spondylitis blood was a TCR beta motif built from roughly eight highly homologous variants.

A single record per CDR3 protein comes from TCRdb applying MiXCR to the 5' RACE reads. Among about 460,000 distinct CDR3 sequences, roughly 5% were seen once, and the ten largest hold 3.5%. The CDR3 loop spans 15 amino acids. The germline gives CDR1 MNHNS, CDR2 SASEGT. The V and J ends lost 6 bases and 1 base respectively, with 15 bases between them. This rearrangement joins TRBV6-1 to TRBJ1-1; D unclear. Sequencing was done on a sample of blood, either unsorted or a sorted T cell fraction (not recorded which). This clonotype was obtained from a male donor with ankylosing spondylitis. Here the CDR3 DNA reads TGTGCCAGCAGCCCGTTTGGCTTTCGGAACACTGAAGCTTTCTTT. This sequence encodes CASSPFGFRNTEAFF.